This T cell receptor (beta chain) was captured by sequencing in a study of blood T cell repertoires in COVID-19. The wider study: COVID-19 samples from acute and convalescent phases originated in the United States, Italy and Spain. Sample material is recorded as cDNA or gDNA derived from T cells, B-cell-depleted T cells, or PBMCs.

As originally analysed: Amplification of reference gene primers was used by the study to estimate nucleated cell counts. TCRdb's copy holds only in-frame clones and misses some; the assay was immunoSEQ multiplex PCR. The V and J calls and clone size come from that table; D and trimming were worked out from the DNA. Here the sample spans roughly 200,000 clones, 88% being singletons. This CDR3 is 14 amino acids long. Germline V CDR1 and CDR2: SGHRS, YFSETQ. Trimming removed 4 bases from V and 2 bases from J, with 9 bases in between. Sample: peripheral blood. The receptor was isolated from a man aged 70 or older with acute or convalescent COVID-19. V and J are TRBV5-1 and TRBJ1-4; D not certain. The CDR3 here is CASSPGGTNEKLFF. CDR3 DNA: TGCGCCAGCAGCCCGGGCGGGACTAATGAAAAACTGTTTTTT.